The clone carrying this TCR beta chain was observed many times. Its specificity is not known. The data stem from a study of T-cell memory formation after mild COVID-19. Findings and limits, study-wide: Clones shrinking from day 15 to 85 showed even CD4/CD8 mixes; later expanders tilted CD4+. Contracting CD4+ clones were located mainly in CM and EM, and CD8+ clones in EMRA.

The length of the CDR3 is 11 residues. The V end lost 3 bases, the J end lost 13 bases, and 10 bases lay between the germline ends. Germline V gene data show CDR1 as SGHAT and CDR2 as FQNNGV. MiXCR was run by TCRdb on the 5' RACE reads, yielding one entry per CDR3 protein. The sample yields about 430,000 distinct CDR3 sequences, 15% to 20% seen once. This sequence originates from a man aged 18 to 35 who had mild COVID-19 (a few samples of this study predate the infection). Cell type and time point are not known. Source material: PBMCs or a T cell subset sorted from them (not recorded which). The chain is built from TRBV11-2 and TRBJ2-1; D is unclear. CDR3: CASSLPPQQFF. CDR3 coding DNA: TGTGCCAGCAGCTTGCCCCCTCAACAGTTCTTC.